Below, 9 T cell receptor beta chains from the same sample are listed, as sequenced in a study of blood T cells in healthy people across ages. With a J-beta primer mix and a sample-barcoded 5' primer, a second PCR ran roughly 6 to 11 cycles. TCRdb reprocessed the 5' RACE reads via MiXCR and lists one record per CDR3 protein. The sample has under 1,000,000 distinct CDR3 sequences, under 40% seen once; the top ten hold 10% to 15%. What was sequenced was blood. The receptors stem from a man younger than 35 in good health.

This clonotype was counted many times. The chain uses TRBV9 and TRBJ1-2, with D perhaps TRBD1 (5 bases). V lost 4 bases and J lost 0, with 13 bases in between. The CDR3 consists of 15 residues. CDR1 and CDR2 (germline): SGDLS, YYNGEE. The CDR3 reads CASSPEKTANYGYTF. DNA for the CDR3: TGTGCCAGCAGCCCTGAGAAGACAGCTAACTATGGCTACACCTTC.

This clonotype was detected once. J is TRBJ2-6 and V is TRBV9; D ambiguous. Trimming stripped 2 bases from V and 0 bases from J, with 6 bases between. The V gene's germline CDR1 is SGDLS and CDR2 YYNGEE. CDR3 size: 15 residues. The CDR3 DNA sequence: TGTGCCAGCAGCGTTGATATCTCTGGGGCCAACGTCCTGACTTTC. Encoded protein: CASSVDISGANVLTF.

This chain connects TRBV7-8 to TRBJ1-1, with 9 bases matching TRBD1. The J segment lost 1 base and the V segment lost 4 bases, leaving 4 bases of the junction unmatched. The CDR3 covers 15 residues. In germline, CDR1 is SGHVS, CDR2 FQNEAQ. The DNA for the CDR3 is TGTGCCAGCAGCTGGAGGGGACAGGGGAACACTGAAGCTTTCTTT. The encoded protein is CASSWRGQGNTEAFF.

Notes on this clonotype: A read error may account for a junction end that differs from germline. The gene calls are TRBV2 and TRBJ2-1; D possibly corresponds to TRBD1 (5 bases). The CDR3 runs 17 residues. Germline V gene lookup returns CDR1 SNHLY and CDR2 FYNNEI. DNA for the CDR3: TGTGCCAGCAGTAAGACCCTGACAGCCACCTCCTACAATGGGCAGTTCTTC. Translated, it gives CASSKTLTATSYNGQFF.

This clonotype was seen only a few times. The V and J genes are TRBV20-1 and TRBJ1-1; D is uncertain. V lost 3 bases to trimming and J lost 7 bases, with 21 bases between them. The CDR3 loop spans 15 amino acids. From germline, CDR1 is DFQATT and CDR2 SNEGSKA (reference sequence). This CDR3 reads CSARSPGIGVGEAFF. The CDR3 DNA is TGCAGTGCTAGGAGTCCCGGGATTGGTGTGGGTGAAGCTTTCTTT.

V is TRBV4-3 and J is TRBJ2-3, with 7 bases fitting TRBD2. The CDR3 sequence is 13 residues long. J was trimmed by 6 bases and V by 4 bases; bases with no gene match: 4. Germline CDR1 reads LGHNA; CDR2 reads YSLEER. This CDR3 is CASSPRGVDTQYF. The CDR3 DNA sequence: TGCGCCAGCAGCCCCCGGGGGGTGGATACGCAGTATTTT.

The V call is TRBV4-2, the J call TRBJ1-5; weak D call: TRBD1 (5 bases). V lost 0 bases, J lost 11 bases, and 14 bases lay in between. The CDR3 covers 14 residues. Germline CDR1 LGHNA, CDR2 YNFKEQ. The CDR3, as DNA: TGTGCCAGCAGCCAAGAGAAGGGGCCCGTCGCCCAGCATTTT. This gives the protein CASSQEKGPVAQHF.

This clonotype turned up a few times. This chain connects TRBV7-9 to TRBJ1-5; the match to TRBD1 covers 8 bases. CDR1 and CDR2 (germline): SEHNR, FQNEAQ (reference sequence). CDR3 size: 17 residues. Losses at the gene ends were 5 bases for V and 1 base for J; bases not matched to a gene: 10. The CDR3 is CASSIQGAGGSNQPQHF. In DNA form, the CDR3 reads TGTGCCAGCAGCATTCAGGGGGCGGGAGGAAGCAATCAGCCCCAGCATTTT.

This clonotype was detected many times. This chain links TRBV7-6 with TRBJ2-3; D perhaps matches TRBD1 (6 bases). V lost 5 bases to trimming and J lost 2 bases, with 11 bases between them. This CDR3 region has 14 residues. Germline assignment: CDR1 SGHVS and CDR2 FNYEAQ. The CDR3 bases are TGTGCCAGCAGCCGACAGGAATTCACAGATACGCAGTATTTT. Its protein is CASSRQEFTDTQYF.